This T cell receptor beta chain derives from a study of CD8+ T cells in alopecia areata. The wider study: Those patients who were treated received oral tofacitinib, which was given at 5 to 10 mg twice daily for moderate-to-severe alopecia areata.

Extraction of RNA preceded its reverse transcription into cDNA, which served as the sequencing template. Libraries were prepared by immunoSEQ multiplex PCR; TCRdb keeps only in-frame clonotypes and omits some of them. The sample carries about 160,000 clones, more than 45% recorded once. Germline CDR1 and CDR2: SQVTM and ANQGSEA. The CDR3 consists of 14 residues. Trimming took 4 bases from V and 1 from J; bases not matched to a gene: 6. The sequence came from a human donor with alopecia areata. The sample taken for sequencing was CD4+ T cells sorted from blood. The chain carries TRBV29-1 and TRBJ2-5; 7 bases are a match to TRBD1. Here the CDR3 DNA reads TGCAGCGTTGGAATCGGGACAGTCCAAGAGACCCAGTACTTC. It yields the protein CSVGIGTVQETQYF. The whole variable domain, remainder taken from reference TRBV29-1 and TRBJ2-5, is SAVISQKPSRDICQRGTSLTIQCQVDSQVTMMFWYRQQPGQSLTLIATANQGSEATYESGFVIDKFPISRPNLTFSTLTVSNMSPEDSSIYLCSVGIGTVQETQYFGPGTRLLVL.